Following are 13 T cell receptor beta chains from one sample sequenced in a study of graft-versus-host responses after intestinal transplantation (dated by TCRdb to the early 2020s). Library preparation used the immunoSEQ multiplex PCR assay. The source is immuneACCESS, and TCRdb retained only in-frame sequences with V and J called. Part of the clones is not carried over; for the studies checked, unresolved V genes explain less than half of this, and the remainder is unexplained. The sample table lists some 41,000 clones, approximately 95% of them with a count of one. The ten most abundant clones make up about 0.5% of the sample. The time point label for this specimen denotes: cells obtained before transplantation from donor or recipient. What these receptors recognize is not known. The source was unstimulated CD8+ T cells sorted from spleen or lymph node cells, collected before transplant. These TCRs come from a human donor who was the organ donor for an intestinal transplant.

The rearrangement joins TRBV9 to TRBJ1-6; maybe TRBD1 (6 bases). V dropped 3 bases and J dropped 7 bases, with 14 bases sitting between them. The germline V gene encodes CDR1 SGDLS and CDR2 YYNGEE. The CDR3 runs 15 residues. The CDR3 bases are TGTGCCAGCAGCGGGGGGCAGGTAGTAAATTCACCCCTCCACTTT. It specifies CASSGGQVVNSPLHF.

The chain joins TRBV5-4 to TRBJ2-1; D remains unclear. Germline values: CDR1 SGHNT, CDR2 YYREEE (reference sequence). This CDR3 region has 11 residues. V was shortened by 4 bases and J by 6 bases, with 5 bases between the two germline ends. The DNA for the CDR3 is TGTGCCAGCAGCGCTAGCAATGAGCAGTTCTTC. This encodes CASSASNEQFF.

The chain is built from TRBV9 and TRBJ2-1; D is ambiguous. Germline assignment: CDR1 SGDLS and CDR2 YYNGEE. The CDR3 totals 15 residues. V was clipped by 4 bases and J by 6 bases, with 17 bases between them. The CDR3 region is CASSPAYTLFNEQFF. CDR3 in DNA: TGTGCCAGCAGCCCGGCCTACACCCTGTTCAATGAGCAGTTCTTC.

Regarding this clone: The identical CDR3 is also encoded by other nucleotide sequences in the sample. CDR3 protein: CASSWVEAAGTDTQYF. The CDR3 nucleotides are TGTGCCAGCAGCTGGGTGGAAGCTGCCGGCACAGATACGCAGTATTTT. The J gene is TRBJ2-3, the V gene TRBV9; D not resolved. Germline-derived CDR1 and CDR2 are SGDLS and YYNGEE. The CDR3 has 16 residues. Trimming took off 4 bases at V and 1 base at J, with 16 bases between the two ends.

The chain links TRBV7-9 to TRBJ2-1, with D unclear. With 0 bases removed from V and 3 bases from J, the gap between germline ends came to 3 bases. This CDR3 contains 13 residues. From germline, CDR1 is SEHNR and CDR2 FQNEAQ (reference sequence). CDR3 bases: TGTGCCAGCAGCTTAGCGGACTACAATGAGCAGTTCTTC. Translated: CASSLADYNEQFF.

A single count supports this clone. The chain joins TRBV4-3 to TRBJ2-2, with a tentative D call TRBD1 (5 bases). Per the germline V gene, CDR1 is LGHNA and CDR2 is YSLEER. Trimming took 1 base from V and 4 from J, leaving 10 bases between them. This CDR3 spans 15 amino acids. CDR3 nucleotides: TGCGCCAGCAGCCAAGGAATCCAGGGCACCGGGGAGCTGTTTTTT. Amino acid sequence: CASSQGIQGTGELFF.

The chain combines TRBV11-2 with TRBJ2-7; 15 bases are a match to TRBD2. The V and J ends lost 5 bases and 1 base, in that order; junction bases with no gene match: 6. The CDR3 is made up of 17 amino acids. CDR1 is SGHAT and CDR2 is FQNNGV in the germline V gene. DNA of the CDR3: TGTGCCAGCAGCCCACTCGGGACTAGCGGGGGGTCCTACGAGCAGTACTTC. Its translation is CASSPLGTSGGSYEQYF.

The chain is built from TRBV27 and TRBJ2-3, with TRBD1 matching 8 bases. With 4 bases clipped from V and 2 bases from J, the junction kept 5 bases outside the gene matches. Germline V gives CDR1 MNHEY, CDR2 SMNVEV (reference sequence). This CDR3 has 15 residues. As DNA, the CDR3 is TGTGCCAGCAGTTACAGGGGGAGTTTCACAGATACGCAGTATTTT. The encoded protein is CASSYRGSFTDTQYF.

J is TRBJ2-1 and V is TRBV7-9; TRBD2 aligns across 7 bases. Germline V lookup: CDR1 SEHNR, CDR2 FQNEAQ (reference sequence). V lost 1 base, J lost 3 bases, and 15 bases stayed unmatched. The CDR3 length is 19 residues. The CDR3 protein is CASSLEGRSRGGNYNEQFF. The CDR3 DNA reads as TGTGCCAGCAGCTTAGAGGGGAGGAGCCGCGGGGGAAACTACAATGAGCAGTTCTTC.

The table lists this clone with a count of one. V is TRBV5-6 and J is TRBJ2-5; the D gene is possibly TRBD2 (6 bases). V was trimmed by 2 bases and J by 4 bases, leaving 15 bases between them. The CDR3 spans 15 residues. The germline V gene has CDR1 SGHDT and CDR2 YYEEEE. CDR3 region: CASSFGGAEVETQYF. The CDR3 DNA reads TGTGCCAGCAGCTTCGGAGGGGCTGAAGTAGAGACCCAGTACTTC. The whole variable domain, remainder taken from reference TRBV5-6 and TRBJ2-5, is DAGVTQSPTHLIKTRGQQVTLRCSPKSGHDTVSWYQQALGQGPQFIFQYYEEEERQRGNFPDRFSGHQFPNYSSELNVNALLLGDSALYLCASSFGGAEVETQYFGPGTRLLVL.

This CDR3 reads CASSLVPQGGEQYF. In DNA, the CDR3 is TGTGCCAGCAGCTTGGTGCCTCAGGGTGGCGAGCAGTACTTC. The chain carries TRBV11-2 and TRBJ2-7, with D maybe TRBD1 (5 bases). Germline V gives CDR1 SGHAT, CDR2 FQNNGV. V lost 3 bases to trimming and J lost 6 bases, with 15 bases between them. The CDR3 loop spans 14 amino acids.

The DNA of the CDR3 is TGTGCCAGCAGACCAGCTTTACTACAACACGCACGAAACACCATATATTTT. It yields the protein CASRPALLQHARNTIYF. J is TRBJ1-3 and V is TRBV21-1. TRBV21-1 is annotated as a pseudogene. The CDR3 consists of 17 residues.

The J gene is TRBJ2-3, the V gene TRBV15; D possibly corresponds to TRBD2 (6 bases). The germline CDR1 and CDR2 sequences are LNHNV and YYDKDF (reference sequence). This CDR3 is built from 15 residues. V lost 0 bases to trimming and J lost 5 bases, with 12 bases between them. CDR3 DNA sequence: TGTGCCACCAGCAGAGACAGGGTGCGGGGAGATACGCAGTATTTT. Translating it yields CATSRDRVRGDTQYF.